This passage covers 8 T cell receptor beta chains from one sample sequenced in a study of T cells in narcolepsy. Profiled with immunoSEQ multiplex PCR; TCRdb holds only in-frame clones, not every one. The sample contains about 27,000 clones, 84% of which appear only once. The sequencing sample was made of CD45RA- memory CD4+ T cells from PBMCs. The source is a human donor with narcolepsy.

The CDR3 sequence: CASSLFPGVVAEAFF. The CDR3 nucleotides are TGTGCCAGCAGCTTATTCCCCGGGGTAGTCGCTGAAGCTTTCTTT. The chain couples TRBV7-3 to TRBJ1-1; no definite D call. This CDR3 contains 15 residues. V lost 2 bases and J 6 bases, leaving 16 bases between the germline ends. CDR1 and CDR2 (germline): SGHTA, FQGTGA.

This rearrangement joins TRBV29-1 to TRBJ2-7; D call uncertain. The ends were cut back, 4 bases at V and 4 bases at J, with 5 bases in the middle. Per the germline V gene, CDR1 is SQVTM and CDR2 is ANQGSEA. This CDR3 is built from 10 residues. The CDR3 region has the DNA TGCAGCGTTGCTGAGTACGAGCAGTACTTC. Its protein is CSVAEYEQYF.

Written as DNA, the CDR3 is TGTGCCAGCAGCTTGGCAGGGCGGTTAATGAACACTGAAGCTTTCTTT. The encoded protein is CASSLAGRLMNTEAFF. The V call is TRBV5-4, the J call TRBJ1-1; D is possibly TRBD1 (5 bases). CDR3 length: 16 amino acids. Trimming removed 0 bases from V and 0 bases from J, with 12 bases in between. Germline lookup yields CDR1 SGHNT and CDR2 YYREEE (reference sequence).

The rearrangement joins TRBV28 to TRBJ1-5; tentative D call: TRBD1 (5 bases). The CDR3 length is 16 residues. The V end was cut by 7 bases, the J end by 0 bases, with 16 bases between. The germline gives CDR1 MDHEN, CDR2 SYDVKM. The CDR3 sequence is CASKTASLYSNQPQHF. The CDR3 DNA follows: TGTGCCAGCAAGACAGCGTCGCTTTATAGCAATCAGCCCCAGCATTTT. Complete variable domain (other parts from reference TRBV28 and TRBJ1-5): DVKVTQSSRYLVKRTGEKVFLECVQDMDHENMFWYRQDPGLGLRLIYFSYDVKMKEKGDIPEGYSVSREKKERFSLILESASTNQTSMYLCASKTASLYSNQPQHFGDGTRLSIL.

The chain has TRBV19 and TRBJ2-7; 8 nucleotides agree with TRBD2. Germline CDR1 LNHDA, CDR2 SQIVND (reference sequence). This CDR3 region has 13 residues. With 10 bases clipped from V and 0 bases from J, the junction kept 5 bases outside the gene matches. The CDR3 loop is CATGRVGSYEQYF. For the CDR3, the DNA is TGTGCCACCGGGAGGGTCGGCTCCTACGAGCAGTACTTC. The full variable domain, in which reference TRBV19 and TRBJ2-7 provide the parts outside the CDR3, is DGGITQSPKYLFRKEGQNVTLSCEQNLNHDAMYWYRQDPGQGLRLIYYSQIVNDFQKGDIAEGYSVSREKKESFPLTVTSAQKNPTAFYLCATGRVGSYEQYFGPGTRLTVT.

The chain combines TRBV19 with TRBJ1-5; D remains ambiguous. The CDR3 is 14 amino acids. The germline V and J ends were trimmed by 6 bases and 2 bases, with 11 bases remaining between them. The germline gives CDR1 LNHDA, CDR2 SQIVND (reference sequence). In nucleotides, the CDR3 is TGTGCCAGTAGCGACGGACGCCGCAATCAGCCCCAGCATTTT. It yields the protein CASSDGRRNQPQHF.

V is TRBV27 and J is TRBJ2-7; 8 bases align to TRBD1. J gave up 2 bases and V 9 bases, and 9 bases lay outside the gene matches. The CDR3 length is 14 residues. Looked up from germline, CDR1 is MNHEY and CDR2 is SMNVEV (reference sequence). CDR3 protein: CASRTGRTAYEQYF. The CDR3 DNA follows: TGTGCCAGTAGGACAGGGAGGACCGCCTACGAGCAGTACTTC.

On this clone: Other DNA sequences of this sample code for an identical CDR3. V gene TRBV10-3 combines with J gene TRBJ2-3; 12 bases align to TRBD2. The CDR3 runs to 15 residues. Losses at the gene ends were 7 bases for V and 3 bases for J; bases not matched to a gene: 5. Germline assignment: CDR1 ENHRY and CDR2 SYGVKD. The CDR3 is CAITQGLAGTDTQYF. CDR3 DNA: TGTGCCATCACTCAAGGACTAGCGGGGACAGATACGCAGTATTTT.